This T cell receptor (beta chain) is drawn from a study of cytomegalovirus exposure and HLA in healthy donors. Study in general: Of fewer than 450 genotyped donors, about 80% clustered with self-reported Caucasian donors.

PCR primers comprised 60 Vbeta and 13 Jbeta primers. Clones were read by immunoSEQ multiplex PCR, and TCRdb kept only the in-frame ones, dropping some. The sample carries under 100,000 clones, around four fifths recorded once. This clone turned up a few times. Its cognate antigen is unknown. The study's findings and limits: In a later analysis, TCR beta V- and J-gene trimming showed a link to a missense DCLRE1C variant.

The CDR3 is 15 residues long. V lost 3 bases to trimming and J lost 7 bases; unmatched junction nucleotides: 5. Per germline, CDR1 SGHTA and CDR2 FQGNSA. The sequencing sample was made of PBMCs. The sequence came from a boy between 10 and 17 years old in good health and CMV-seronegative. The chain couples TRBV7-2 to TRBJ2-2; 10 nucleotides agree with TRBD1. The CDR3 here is CASSFRQGAGGELFF. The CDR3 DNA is TGTGCCAGCAGCTTCAGACAGGGGGCTGGCGGGGAGCTGTTTTTT.